This TCR beta chain comes out of a study of blood T cells in healthy people across ages. Losses at the gene ends were 2 bases for V and 4 bases for J; bases not matched to a gene: 5. CDR3 size: 14 residues. Using a J-beta primer mix together with a sample-barcoded 5' primer, a second PCR was run for roughly 7 to 11 cycles. TCRdb fed the 5' RACE reads into MiXCR, producing one record per CDR3 protein. The sample contains about 670,000 distinct CDR3 sequences, more than 45% of which appear only once. This clonotype was recorded only once. The chain has TRBV12-3 or TRBV12-4 and TRBJ2-7; 7 nucleotides align to TRBD1. Sequencing was done on a sample of blood. The receptor's source is a woman at least 80 years old in good health. CDR3 DNA sequence: TGTGCCAGCAGTTTAAAGGGGGCGAGGTACGAGCAGTACTTC. Amino acid sequence: CASSLKGARYEQYF.